This is a list of T cell receptor beta chains from one sample in a study of human T cells and chemical hapten exposure. One entry per CDR3 protein, called by TCRdb with MiXCR from the RACE reads. The table includes 30,000 to 40,000 distinct CDR3 sequences, 5% to 7% detected once. The source material was whole blood, sampled in connection with sensitization to the hapten diphenylcyclopropenone (DPC). Receptors were obtained from a woman aged 30 to 39 with alopecia areata. Some clones in this sample may be carry-over from other donors' samples. The CDR3 runs from the conserved cysteine through the conserved F or W. A D gene is named only where the DNA matches it firmly. Clone size appears in some rows only: once, few, many, or a class for an expanded clone.

d_call,j_call,clone_size,v_call,cdr3_nt,cdr3_aa
-,TRBJ2-1,many,TRBV5-1,TGCGCCAGCAGCTTCCCCCTCAATGAGCAGTTCTTC,CASSFPLNEQFF
-,TRBJ1-6,few,TRBV2,TGTGCCAGCGCAGGGTTTCCCTATAATTCACCCCTCCACTTT,CASAGFPYNSPLHF
TRBD2,TRBJ2-3,few,TRBV6-2/TRBV6-3,TGTGCCAGCAGTTACGCGCCTAGCGGGGCCTACACAGATACGCAGTATTTT,CASSYAPSGAYTDTQYF
-,TRBJ2-7,many,TRBV10-3,TGTGCCATCAGTGCCACACAAGGTTCGCGGGGCTACGAGCAGTACTTC,CAISATQGSRGYEQYF
TRBD1,TRBJ1-5,many,TRBV6-1,TGTGCCAGCAGTGACCGGGACAGGGGCACTAGCAATCAGCCCCAGCATTTT,CASSDRDRGTSNQPQHF
TRBD1,TRBJ1-1,-,TRBV5-4,TGTGCCAGCAGCCGGGACAGGGCGGGCACTGAAGCTTTCTTT,CASSRDRAGTEAFF
-,TRBJ2-3,many,TRBV7-6,TGTGCCAGCAGCTCTAGGACCGTCAGGGGCACAGATACGCAGTATTTT,CASSSRTVRGTDTQYF
TRBD1,TRBJ2-7,many,TRBV20-1,TGCAGTGCTACTAGGGACAGCTCCTACGAGCAGTACTTC,CSATRDSSYEQYF
-,TRBJ1-6,-,TRBV6-5,TGTGCCAGCAGAACGACAGCTAGGGCTTCACCCCTCCACTTT,CASRTTARASPLHF
-,TRBJ1-6,few,TRBV5-4,TGTGCCAGCAGCATAGGACCGAGCTCCTATAATTCACCCCTCCACTTT,CASSIGPSSYNSPLHF
TRBD2,TRBJ2-7,many,TRBV5-1,TGCGCCAGCAGCAACGGGACTAGCTCCGGGGAGCAGTACTTC,CASSNGTSSGEQYF
TRBD1,TRBJ1-5,-,TRBV6-1,TGTGCCAGCAGTGACCGGGACAGGGCCGGCGGCGTCGATGGTAATCAGCCCCAGCATTTT,CASSDRDRAGGVDGNQPQHF
-,TRBJ2-6,few,TRBV6-1,TGTGCCAGCAGACAGGGGGGGTCTGGGGCCAACGTCCTGACTTTC,CASRQGGSGANVLTF
-,TRBJ2-7,few,TRBV7-9,TGTGCCAGCAGCTCAAGTCACGAGCAGTACTTC,CASSSSHEQYF
-,TRBJ1-4,-,TRBV5-1,TGCGCCAGCAGCCCTGGGACTGCTCTGCAAAAACTGTTTTTT,CASSPGTALQKLFF
-,TRBJ2-3,-,TRBV3-2,TGTGCCAGCAGCCAAGATGCGGCGGGGGGCCCCACAGATACGCAGTATTTT,CASSQDAAGGPTDTQYF
TRBD2,TRBJ2-3,-,TRBV7-2,TGTGCCAGCAGCTTCAGCGGGGGGGTGGCAGATACGCAGTATTTT,CASSFSGGVADTQYF
-,TRBJ2-6,few,TRBV18,TGTGCCAGCTCACCAGTCATCTCTGGGGCCAACGTCCTGACTTTC,CASSPVISGANVLTF